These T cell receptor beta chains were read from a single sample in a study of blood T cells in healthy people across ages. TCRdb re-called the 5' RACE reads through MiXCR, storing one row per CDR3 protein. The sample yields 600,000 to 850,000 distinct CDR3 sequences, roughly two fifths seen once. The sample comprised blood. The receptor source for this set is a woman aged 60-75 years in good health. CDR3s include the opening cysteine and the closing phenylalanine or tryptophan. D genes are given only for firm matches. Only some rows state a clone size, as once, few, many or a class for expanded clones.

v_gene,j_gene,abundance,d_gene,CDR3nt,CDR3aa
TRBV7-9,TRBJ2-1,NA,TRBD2,TGTGCCAACAGCTTCTCGGGGGGATACAATGAGCAGTTCTTC,CANSFSGGYNEQFF
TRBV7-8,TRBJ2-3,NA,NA,TGTGCCAGCAGCTTAAGGGCAGCGGGAGATACGCAGTATTTT,CASSLRAAGDTQYF
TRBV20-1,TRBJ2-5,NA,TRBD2,TGCAGTGCTCGGGTCTTTCGTGGGGCGGGAGGAGAGACCCAGTACTTC,CSARVFRGAGGETQYF
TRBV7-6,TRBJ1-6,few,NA,TGTGCCAGCAGCTTAGACGGAAATTCACCCCTCCACTTT,CASSLDGNSPLHF
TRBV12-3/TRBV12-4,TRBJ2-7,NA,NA,TGTGCCAGCCGCCACCAGAGCTCCTACGAGCAGTACTTC,CASRHQSSYEQYF
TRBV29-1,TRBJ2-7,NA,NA,TGCAGCGTTGGGGGAAGGACTTTCAGGCCCTACGAGCAGTACTTC,CSVGGRTFRPYEQYF
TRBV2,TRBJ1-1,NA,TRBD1,TGTGCCAGCTTGTACAGACAGGGGATGACTGAAGCTTTCTTT,CASLYRQGMTEAFF
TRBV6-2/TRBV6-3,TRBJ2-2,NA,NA,TGTGCCAGCACCCGCAGCGGGAACACCGGGGAGCTGTTTTTT,CASTRSGNTGELFF
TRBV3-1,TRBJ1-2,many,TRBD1,TGTGCCAGCAGAGGGGGCCGGATCAGATATGGCTACACCTTC,CASRGGRIRYGYTF
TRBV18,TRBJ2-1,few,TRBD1,TGTGCCAGCTCGCCACAGGGGGCGGTTGTAAATGAGCAGTTCTTC,CASSPQGAVVNEQFF
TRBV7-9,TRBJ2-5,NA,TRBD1,TGTGCCAGCAGCTCAACAGGGGAGTGGGAGACCCAGTACTTC,CASSSTGEWETQYF
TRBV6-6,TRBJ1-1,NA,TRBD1,TGTGCCAGCAGTTACTCTTCAGGGGGCGCCGTTGCTTTCTTT,CASSYSSGGAVAFF
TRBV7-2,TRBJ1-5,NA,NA,TGTGCCAGCAGCTCCGAGGGCGGATTTAGCAATCAGCCCCAGCATTTT,CASSSEGGFSNQPQHF
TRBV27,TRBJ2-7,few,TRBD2,TGTGCCAGCAGTTTCGGGACTAAGGGCTACGAGCAGTACTTC,CASSFGTKGYEQYF
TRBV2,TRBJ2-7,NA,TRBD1,TGTGCCACCCGACAGGGCTCCTACGAGCAGTACTTC,CATRQGSYEQYF
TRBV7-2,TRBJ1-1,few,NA,TGTGCCAGCAGCTTAGTTTTAATGAGGAACACTGAAGCTTTCTTT,CASSLVLMRNTEAFF
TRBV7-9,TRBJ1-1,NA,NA,TGTGCCAGCAGGCACACTGAAGCTTTCTTT,CASRHTEAFF
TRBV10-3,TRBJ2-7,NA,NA,TGTGCCATCAAGGCAGGGTCCTACGAGCAGTACTTC,CAIKAGSYEQYF
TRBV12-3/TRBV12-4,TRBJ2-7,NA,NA,TGTGCCAGCAGCGGGGGCGGCAGGGGTCATCCAGGTAGGGAGCAGTACTTC,CASSGGGRGHPGREQYF
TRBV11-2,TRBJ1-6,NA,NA,TGTGCCAGCAGCTTAGACAGAGATAATTCACCCCTCCACTTT,CASSLDRDNSPLHF
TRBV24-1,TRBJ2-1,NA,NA,TGTGCCACCAGTGAAACTAGGGGGCGGGAGTACAATGAGCAGTTCTTC,CATSETRGREYNEQFF
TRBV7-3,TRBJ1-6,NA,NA,TGTGCCAGCAGCTTAAACCCCCAATGGAATTCGCCCCTCCACTTT,CASSLNPQWNSPLHF
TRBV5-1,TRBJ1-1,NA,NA,TGCGCCAGCAGGCCGGGGGGATTCGCTGAAGCTTTCTTT,CASRPGGFAEAFF
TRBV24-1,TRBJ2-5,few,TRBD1,TGTGCCACCAGTGATTGGACAGGGTGGGACCAAGAGACCCAGTACTTC,CATSDWTGWDQETQYF
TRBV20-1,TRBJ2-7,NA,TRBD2,TGCAGTGCTAGAGCCACTAGCGGACCCTACGAGCAGTACTTC,CSARATSGPYEQYF
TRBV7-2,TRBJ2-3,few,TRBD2,TGTGCCAGCAGCCCCACCGTTGGGGGGGTCACAGATACGCAGTATTTT,CASSPTVGGVTDTQYF
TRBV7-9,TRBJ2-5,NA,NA,TGTGCCAGCACCGTGGACAGGGGTCGACTAGCGATAAACAATGAGCAGTACTTC,CASTVDRGRLAINNEQYF
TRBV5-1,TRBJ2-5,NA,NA,TGCGCCAGCAGCTTGGCCACAGGGTGGGAAGAGACCCAGTACTTC,CASSLATGWEETQYF
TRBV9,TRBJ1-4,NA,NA,TGTGCCAGCAGCGTAGGCGTGGCAGACAAAAATGAAAAACTGTTTTTT,CASSVGVADKNEKLFF
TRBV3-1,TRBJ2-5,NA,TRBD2,TGTGCCAGCAGTCAGAGACTAGCGGGGCCCAAAGAGACCCAGTACTTC,CASSQRLAGPKETQYF
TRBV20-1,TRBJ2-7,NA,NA,TGCAGTGCTAGTCCAGCGGGCCACTCCTACGAGCAGTACTTC,CSASPAGHSYEQYF
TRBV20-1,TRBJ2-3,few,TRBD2,TGCAGTTCGACTAGCGGTCATGAAGATACGCAGTATTTT,CSSTSGHEDTQYF
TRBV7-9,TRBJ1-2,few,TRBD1,TGTGCCAGCAGCGACAGGGATTCGGACTATGGCTACACCTTC,CASSDRDSDYGYTF
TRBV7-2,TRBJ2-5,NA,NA,TGTGCCAGCAGCTACAGGGTCCAAGAGACCCAGTACTTC,CASSYRVQETQYF
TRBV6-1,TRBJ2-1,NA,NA,TGTGCCAGCAGCCGAGACCCGGGACCGCCCTACAATGAGCGGTTCTTC,CASSRDPGPPYNERFF
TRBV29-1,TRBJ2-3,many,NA,TGCAGCGTTGTGTTTCCGGGGTTGGGCACAGATACGCAGTATTTT,CSVVFPGLGTDTQYF
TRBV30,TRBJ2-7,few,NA,TGTGCCTGGAGTTCTCTGTCCCTGGGAGGCGAGCAGTACTTC,CAWSSLSLGGEQYF
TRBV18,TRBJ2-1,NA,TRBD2,TGTGCCAGCTCACCACTCGGCGGGAGGGCGAATGAGCAGTTCTTC,CASSPLGGRANEQFF
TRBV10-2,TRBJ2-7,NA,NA,TGCGCCAGCAACGGGGGATCCTACGAGCAGTACTTC,CASNGGSYEQYF
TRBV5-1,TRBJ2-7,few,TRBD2,TGCGCCAGCAGCTCGGTGGCGGGAGGGCGCGAGCAGTACTTC,CASSSVAGGREQYF
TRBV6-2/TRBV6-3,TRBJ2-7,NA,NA,TGTGCCAGCAACCGACGGACGACTCTCAATGAGCAGTACTTC,CASNRRTTLNEQYF
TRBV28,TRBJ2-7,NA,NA,TGTGCCAGCAGCCTACTAGCAGGAGGGAACAATGAGCAGTACTTC,CASSLLAGGNNEQYF
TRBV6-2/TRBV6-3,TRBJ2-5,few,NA,TGTGCCAGCAGGAGACAGAAAGAGACCCAGTACTTC,CASRRQKETQYF
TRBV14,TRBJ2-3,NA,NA,TGTGCCAGCAGCCCAACGGGACACCTAGACACAGATACGCAGTATTTT,CASSPTGHLDTDTQYF
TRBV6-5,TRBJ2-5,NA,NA,TGTGCCAGCAGTTACGCCGGGAATGAGCAGTACTTC,CASSYAGNEQYF
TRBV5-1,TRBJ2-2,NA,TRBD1,TGCGCCAGCAGCGCCCGGACAGGGCAGGACACCGGGGAGCTGTTTTTT,CASSARTGQDTGELFF
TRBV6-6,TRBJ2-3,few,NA,TGTGCCAGCAGTTACGGATTTAGCGACACAGATACGCAGTATTTT,CASSYGFSDTDTQYF
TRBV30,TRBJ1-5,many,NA,TGTGCCTGGAGCCAGGAAGGGGATCAGCCCCAGCATTTT,CAWSQEGDQPQHF
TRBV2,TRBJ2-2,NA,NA,TGTGCCAGCCGGAGGGGCGCGAACACCGGGGAGCTGTTTTTT,CASRRGANTGELFF
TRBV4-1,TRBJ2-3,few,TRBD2,TGCGCCAGCAGCCAAAGCGGGATAGACACAGATACGCAGTATTTT,CASSQSGIDTDTQYF